This T cell receptor beta chain stems from a study of blood T cell repertoires in COVID-19. The repertoire was sequenced with immunoSEQ multiplex PCR; TCRdb's copy has only in-frame clones and lacks some. The sample includes fewer than 150,000 clones, 70% to 90% of them seen just once. This clone appeared once. This clonotype originated in a middle-aged man with acute or convalescent COVID-19. The sequenced sample consisted of peripheral blood.

CDR3 in DNA: TGTGCCAGCAGTGAAAGGGAGGTTGGCTTCTACGAGCAGTACTTC. Its protein product is CASSEREVGFYEQYF. This chain joins TRBV2 and TRBJ2-7, with TRBD2 as a possible D gene (6 bases). The CDR3 contains 15 residues. Germline CDR1 reads SNHLY; CDR2 reads FYNNEI. Trimming removed 2 bases at V and 3 bases at J, with 14 bases between. The whole variable domain, filled in from reference TRBV2 and TRBJ2-7, reads EPEVTQTPSHQVTQMGQEVILRCVPISNHLYFYWYRQILGQKVEFLVSFYNNEISEKSEIFDDQFSVERPDGSNFTLKIRSTKLEDSAMYFCASSEREVGFYEQYFGPGTRLTVT.